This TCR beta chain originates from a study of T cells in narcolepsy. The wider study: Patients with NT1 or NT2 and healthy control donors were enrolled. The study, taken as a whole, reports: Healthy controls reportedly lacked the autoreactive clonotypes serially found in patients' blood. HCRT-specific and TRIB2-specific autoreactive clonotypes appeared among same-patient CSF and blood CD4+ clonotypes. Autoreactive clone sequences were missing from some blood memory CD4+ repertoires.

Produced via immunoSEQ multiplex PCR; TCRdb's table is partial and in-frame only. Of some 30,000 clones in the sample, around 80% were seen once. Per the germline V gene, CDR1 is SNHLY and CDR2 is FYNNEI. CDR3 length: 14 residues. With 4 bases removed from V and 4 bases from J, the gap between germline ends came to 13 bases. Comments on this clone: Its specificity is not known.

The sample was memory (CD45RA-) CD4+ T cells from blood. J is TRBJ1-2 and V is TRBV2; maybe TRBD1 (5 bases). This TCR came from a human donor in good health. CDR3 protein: CASSVGLGGYGYTF. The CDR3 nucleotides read TGTGCCAGCAGTGTAGGCTTGGGGGGCTATGGCTACACCTTC.